The T cell receptor beta chain under discussion was sequenced for a study of cytomegalovirus exposure and HLA in healthy donors. Use of 60 Vbeta and 13 Jbeta primers characterized the PCR. TCRdb keeps only in-frame clones here, not all; method: immunoSEQ multiplex PCR. The sample holds roughly 170,000 clones, approximately 80% seen once. In germline, CDR1 is LGHNA, CDR2 YSLEER. The CDR3 contains 13 residues. V was clipped by 0 bases and J by 7 bases, with 7 bases between them. The sample was PBMCs. V gene TRBV4-3 combines with J gene TRBJ2-1; D is undetermined. The TCR comes from a woman aged 30 to 39 in good health and CMV-seronegative. Written as DNA, the CDR3 is TGCGCCAGCAGCCAAGATTATAGTAATGAGCAGTTCTTC. Translating gives CASSQDYSNEQFF.